This TCR beta chain stems from a study of blood T cell repertoires in COVID-19 (dated by TCRdb to between 2020 and 2021). Regarding the complete study: Collaborator samples came from the United States, Italy and Spain and covered acute and convalescent phases of COVID-19. The repertoires were made available in a free public database intended to serve as a resource for research on the immune response to SARS-CoV-2. The samples were drawn from two sources: the first 160 participants of the ongoing ImmuneRACE study, and 1,000 to 1,500 subjects contributed by 6 global collaborators. The sample metadata nearly always contained a de-identified subject ID, COVID-19 status, age in years and sex. Where available, HLA class I and class II types were taken from metadata supplied by the sample provider and were not determined by assay-based typing. The prospective study material was composed of cDNA or gDNA derived from T cells, B-cell-depleted T cells, or PBMCs. Deeply sampled blood TCRbeta repertoires from subjects exposed to, actively infected with, or recovered from COVID-19 were included in the dataset. Summary of the overall study and its limitations: The amount of clinical and demographic metadata varied by source and participant and was provided uncurated.

In this sample, this clone turned up a few times. Its recognized antigen is unknown. The input lacks base qualities; no much larger clone sits a single base away. In the prospective study, participants were about 18 to 95 years old, resided in about two dozen geographic areas of the United States, and were enrolled through a virtual design. In the prospective study, cohorts were assigned on the basis of participant-reported clinical history obtained from a screening survey and a study questionnaire. In the prospective study, mobile phlebotomists collected whole blood, serum and a nasopharyngeal or oropharyngeal swab from each participant. Over an approximately two-month period, participants in the prospective study had the option of providing additional blood draws and questionnaires. Prospective study blood samples were shipped either frozen or at room temperature before DNA extraction. TCRbeta CDR3 regions were amplified from genomic DNA by means of the immunoSEQ Assay, a bias-controlled multiplex PCR. The paper's data handling went like this. Nucleated cell counts per sample were estimated from amplification of reference gene primers within the assay. Sequence reads were collapsed and filtered to measure the absolute abundance of every unique TCRbeta CDR3 rearrangement. Productive Simpson clonality was computed per sample as the square root of Simpson's diversity index over productive rearrangements. Not all clones reach the TCRdb copy of this immuneACCESS table, which keeps in-frame sequences only. Checked studies attribute under half of the gap to unresolved V genes and leave the rest unexplained. V and J calls and clone size come straight from that table; D and trimming were deduced from the DNA. The sample table records about 260,000 clones; around 88% of these occur just once. Roughly 1.2% of the sample is held by the ten biggest clonotypes.

The junction carries 12 bases between V and J, which are trimmed by 0 bases and 6 bases respectively. Taken from cysteine to phenylalanine, the CDR3 has 14 residues. The read is trimmed to its CDR3 DNA, 42 bases read in frame from base 1. The germline V gene (reference sequence) specifies GTSNPN as CDR1 and SVGIG as CDR2. Sequencing was done on a sample of PBMCs or T cells enriched from blood (not recorded which). The sequence is built from TRBV30 and TRBJ1-5, and possibly TRBD1, on 6 matching bases. This TCR was recovered from a woman between 35 and 50 years old with acute COVID-19. CDR3 region: CAWSVSAGAQPQHF. Here is the DNA: TGTGCCTGGAGTGTCTCGGCAGGGGCTCAGCCCCAGCATTTT.